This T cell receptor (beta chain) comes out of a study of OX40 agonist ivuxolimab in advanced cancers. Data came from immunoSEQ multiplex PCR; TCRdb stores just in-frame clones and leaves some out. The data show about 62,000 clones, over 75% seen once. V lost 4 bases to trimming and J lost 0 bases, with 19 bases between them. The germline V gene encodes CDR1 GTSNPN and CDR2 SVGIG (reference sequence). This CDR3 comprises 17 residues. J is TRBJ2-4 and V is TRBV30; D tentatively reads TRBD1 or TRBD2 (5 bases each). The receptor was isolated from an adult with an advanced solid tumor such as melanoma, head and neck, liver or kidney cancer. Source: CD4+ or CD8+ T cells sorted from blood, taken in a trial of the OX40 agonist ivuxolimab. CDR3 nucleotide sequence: TGTGCCTGGAACTTAAGATCGGGACCACTAGCCAAAAACATTCAGTACTTC. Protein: CAWNLRSGPLAKNIQYF.